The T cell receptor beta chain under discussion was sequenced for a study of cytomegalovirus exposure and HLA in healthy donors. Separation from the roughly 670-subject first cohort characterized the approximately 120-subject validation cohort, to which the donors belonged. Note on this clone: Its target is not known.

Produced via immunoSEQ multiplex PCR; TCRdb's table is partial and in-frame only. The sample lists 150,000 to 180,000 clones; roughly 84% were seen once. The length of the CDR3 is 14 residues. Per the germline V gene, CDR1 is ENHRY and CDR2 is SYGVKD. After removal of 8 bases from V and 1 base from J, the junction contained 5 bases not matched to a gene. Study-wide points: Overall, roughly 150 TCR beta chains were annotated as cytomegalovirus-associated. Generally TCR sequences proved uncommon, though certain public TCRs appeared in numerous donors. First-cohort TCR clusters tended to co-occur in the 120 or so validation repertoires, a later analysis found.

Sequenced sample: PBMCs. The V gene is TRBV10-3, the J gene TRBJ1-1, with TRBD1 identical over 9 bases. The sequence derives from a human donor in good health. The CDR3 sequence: CAIGRTGANTEAFF. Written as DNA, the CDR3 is TGTGCCATCGGCAGGACAGGGGCGAACACTGAAGCTTTCTTT.